This TCR beta chain was captured in a study of blood T cell repertoires in COVID-19. Study details: The samples span acute and convalescent COVID-19 from the United States, Italy and Spain. T cells, B-cell-depleted T cells, or PBMCs provided the cDNA or gDNA that served as material.

From germline, CDR1 is DFQATT and CDR2 SNEGSKA (reference sequence). The CDR3 contains 14 residues. V lost 3 bases and J 5 bases, leaving 14 bases between the germline ends. Cohorts were based on clinical histories the participants reported. Using immunoSEQ multiplex PCR, the repertoire was profiled, and TCRdb retains in-frame clones only, with some absent. The table has under 200,000 clones, about 80% seen once. The origin of this receptor is a woman aged 55-70 years who had recovered from COVID-19. The sample was PBMCs or T cells enriched from blood (not recorded which). V is TRBV20-1 and J is TRBJ2-1; tentatively, D is TRBD1 (6 bases). As DNA, the CDR3 is TGCAGTGCTAGTCCCAGGGGAAGGAACAATGAGCAGTTCTTC. This codes for CSASPRGRNNEQFF.